This T cell receptor beta chain is from a study of Graves' ophthalmopathy and Graves' hyperthyroidism. V lost 6 bases to trimming and J lost 4 bases; unmatched junction nucleotides: 2. The CDR3 consists of 12 residues. Germline V gene sequence: CDR1 SEHNR, CDR2 FQNEAQ (reference sequence). TCR beta CDR3 regions were amplified from RNA transcripts. The workflow started with a first-round RT-PCR run with HTBI primers and then moved on to a second-round multiplex PCR. Using its own MiXCR run on the multiplex PCR reads, TCRdb lists one record per CDR3 protein. The sample contains about 400,000 distinct CDR3 sequences, approximately 16% of which appear only once. This clonotype was found many times.

Source material: peripheral blood. This receptor was obtained from a woman in her late teens or twenties with Graves' ophthalmopathy. This chain joins TRBV7-9 and TRBJ2-7; 8 positions agree with TRBD1. Written as DNA, the CDR3 is TGTGCCAGCAGGACAGGGGCTTACGAGCAGTACTTC. The encoded protein is CASRTGAYEQYF.